This entry describes one T cell receptor (beta chain). What it recognizes is unknown. TCRdb keeps only in-frame clones here, not all; method: immunoSEQ multiplex PCR. The table shows some 640,000 clones, with 80% to 90% occurring only once. Germline values: CDR1 SEHNR, CDR2 FQNEAQ (reference sequence). The germline V and J ends were trimmed by 7 bases and 3 bases, with 3 bases remaining between them. There are 11 residues in the CDR3. The sample belongs to a study of Ad26.COV2.S vaccination and SARS-CoV-2 variants. Overall study: Administration of Ad26.COV2.S was intramuscular, either once or twice 56 days apart. Points from the study as a whole: People who got the vaccine or the placebo had similar non-spike TCR breadth. Analyses that measured TCR breadth and depth may have underestimated total T cell responses.

Treatment denoted: over 15 received Ad26.COV2.S at low or high dose, single or two shots; a few received placebo; per-sample allocation not given. Vaccine and placebo recipients were sampled on day 63 after the first injection. An Ad26 vector that expressed Wuhan-strain SARS-CoV-2 spike constituted the vaccine. This material consisted of peripheral blood, taken in a trial of Ad26.COV2.S vaccine versus placebo. The J gene is TRBJ2-2, the V gene TRBV7-9, with D uncertain. The receptor's source is a person aged 18 to 59 who received the Ad26.COV2.S COVID-19 vaccine or a placebo. The CDR3 DNA is TGTGCCAGCACCCACACCGGGGAGCTGTTTTTT. This translates into CASTHTGELFF.